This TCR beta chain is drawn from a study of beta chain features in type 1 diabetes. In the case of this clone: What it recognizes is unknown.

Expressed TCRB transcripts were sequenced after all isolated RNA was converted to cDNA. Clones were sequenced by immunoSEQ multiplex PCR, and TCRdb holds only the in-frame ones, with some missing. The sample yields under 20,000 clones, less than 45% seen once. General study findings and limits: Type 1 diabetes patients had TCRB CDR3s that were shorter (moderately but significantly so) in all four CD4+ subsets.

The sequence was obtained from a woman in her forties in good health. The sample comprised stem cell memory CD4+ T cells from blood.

The chain's CDR3 is CAISESEGGNTEAFF. Written as DNA, the CDR3 is TGTGCCATCAGTGAGTCGGAGGGCGGGAACACTGAAGCTTTCTTT. J is TRBJ1-1 and V is TRBV10-3, with D hard to call. V was trimmed by 0 bases and J by 1 base, leaving 9 bases between them. Germline V gene data show CDR1 as ENHRY and CDR2 as SYGVKD. The CDR3 is made up of 15 amino acids.